This entry features one T cell receptor (beta chain) sequence. V lost 1 base and J lost 5, with 11 bases in between. This CDR3 is 15 amino acids long. CDR1 is LNHNV and CDR2 is YYDKDF in the germline V gene (reference sequence). The table came from immunoSEQ multiplex PCR; TCRdb's copy has only in-frame clones and leaves some out. This table holds some 240,000 clones, 50% to 80% found once. The record originates from a study of shared clonotypes between healthy human individuals. The sequencing input was memory CD4+ T cells sorted from blood. The subset: CD45RA-negative fraction. The gene calls are TRBV15 and TRBJ1-4; possibly TRBD1 for D (5 bases). The receptor was isolated from a man younger than 45 in good health. The CDR3 loop is CATSRGGRENEKLFF. The CDR3 DNA reads as TGTGCCACCAGCAGAGGGGGCAGGGAAAATGAAAAACTGTTTTTT.